This record looks at one T cell receptor (beta chain) sequence and its context. Its antigen is unknown. Amplification of TCR beta used genomic DNA extracted from peripheral blood. These data belong to a study of T cell repertoires in aging, cancer and after chemotherapy. Study context: Donor ages fell into six groups from 30 or younger up to 70 or older. Pre- and post-chemotherapy samples were paired from chronic lymphocytic leukemia patients treated with fludarabine- or bendamustine-based regimens. Study-level points and caveats: In hematological cancer patients, infiltrated lymphoid organs may have impaired thymic emigration or peripheral T cell expansion. No conclusions about immunological memory after chemotherapy can be drawn from the repertoire data.

V gave up 5 bases and J gave up 0 bases, with 7 bases separating them. The CDR3 has 14 residues. Looked up from germline, CDR1 is MNHEY and CDR2 is SMNVEV (reference sequence). TRB rearrangements spanning V, D and J were amplified using mixed TRB-A/B primers. TCRdb analysed the multiplex PCR reads with MiXCR anew, one entry per CDR3 protein. The data contain fewer than 6,000 distinct CDR3 sequences, over 35% of them singletons. The TCR sequence derives from a human donor with a blood cancer. What was sequenced was blood. The chain links TRBV27 to TRBJ2-2; D is uncertain. The CDR3 protein is CASSLKANTGELFF. CDR3 DNA sequence: TGTGCCAGCAGTCTCAAGGCGAACACCGGGGAGCTGTTTTTT.